A selection of T cell receptor beta chains follows, all from one sample in a study of cytomegalovirus exposure and HLA in healthy donors. Sequencing was performed with immunoSEQ multiplex PCR; in TCRdb, only in-frame clones are kept and a portion is missing. This sample yields some 90,000 clones, of which about 80% are seen a single time; around a quarter belongs to the top ten. The sequencing sample was made of PBMCs. These receptors were obtained from a woman between 50 and 59 years old in good health and CMV-seropositive. The CDR3 runs from the conserved cysteine through the conserved F or W. A D gene is named only where the DNA matches it firmly. Only some rows state a clone size, as once, few, many or a class for expanded clones.

J gene: TRBJ2-1
V gene: TRBV5-1
clone size: NA
D gene: NA
CDR3 length: 14
CDR3 protein: CASSLSDRLNEQFF
CDR3 DNA: TGCGCCAGCAGCTTGAGCGACCGTTTGAATGAGCAGTTCTTC

J gene: TRBJ2-7
V gene: TRBV4-1
clone size: NA
D gene: TRBD2
CDR3 length: 15
CDR3 protein: CASSPLAGYSYEQYF
CDR3 DNA: TGCGCCAGCAGCCCGCTAGCGGGCTACTCCTACGAGCAGTACTTC

J gene: TRBJ2-1
V gene: TRBV5-1
clone size: NA
D gene: TRBD2
CDR3 length: 15
CDR3 protein: CASSSGTSGGGWQFF
CDR3 DNA: TGCGCCAGCAGCTCAGGGACTAGTGGGGGTGGCTGGCAGTTCTTC

J gene: TRBJ2-3
V gene: TRBV30
clone size: few
D gene: TRBD2
CDR3 length: 14
CDR3 protein: CACSGGAGTDTQYF
CDR3 DNA: TGTGCCTGTAGCGGGGGGGCTGGTACAGATACGCAGTATTTT

J gene: TRBJ1-4
V gene: TRBV2
clone size: NA
D gene: TRBD1
CDR3 length: 14
CDR3 protein: CASRKTGFNEKLFF
CDR3 DNA: TGTGCCAGCAGGAAGACAGGGTTTAATGAAAAACTGTTTTTT

J gene: TRBJ2-1
V gene: TRBV5-1
clone size: NA
D gene: NA
CDR3 length: 13
CDR3 protein: CASSNVGNNEQFF
CDR3 DNA: TGCGCCAGCAGCAACGTCGGTAACAATGAGCAGTTCTTC

J gene: TRBJ1-1
V gene: TRBV10-3
clone size: NA
D gene: NA
CDR3 length: 14
CDR3 protein: CAISEGSMNTEAFF
CDR3 DNA: TGTGCCATCAGTGAGGGGAGTATGAACACTGAAGCTTTCTTT

J gene: TRBJ1-2
V gene: TRBV5-6
clone size: few
D gene: NA
CDR3 length: 13
CDR3 protein: CASSLGQSYGYTF
CDR3 DNA: TGTGCCAGCAGCTTGGGACAGAGCTATGGCTACACCTTC

J gene: TRBJ2-6
V gene: TRBV11-2
clone size: few
D gene: NA
CDR3 length: 14
CDR3 protein: CASSLARGDNVLTF
CDR3 DNA: TGTGCCAGCAGCTTAGCCAGGGGAGACAACGTCCTGACTTTC

J gene: TRBJ1-1
V gene: TRBV27
clone size: NA
D gene: NA
CDR3 length: 14
CDR3 protein: CASSQGIMNTEAFF
CDR3 DNA: TGTGCCAGCAGTCAGGGGATTATGAACACTGAAGCTTTCTTT

J gene: TRBJ2-1
V gene: TRBV5-1
clone size: NA
D gene: TRBD1
CDR3 length: 15
CDR3 protein: CASSGRQGGYNEQFF
CDR3 DNA: TGCGCCAGCAGCGGGAGACAGGGCGGCTACAATGAGCAGTTCTTC

J gene: TRBJ1-1
V gene: TRBV6-5
clone size: NA
D gene: NA
CDR3 length: 16
CDR3 protein: CASSYQIGGPNTEAFF
CDR3 DNA: TGTGCCAGCAGTTACCAAATTGGAGGGCCGAACACTGAAGCTTTCTTT

J gene: TRBJ1-1
V gene: TRBV10-3
clone size: NA
D gene: TRBD1
CDR3 length: 14
CDR3 protein: CAIRDRGPNTEAFF
CDR3 DNA: TGTGCCATCCGGGACAGGGGGCCGAACACTGAAGCTTTCTTT

J gene: TRBJ2-1
V gene: TRBV5-1
clone size: few
D gene: TRBD2
CDR3 length: 15
CDR3 protein: CASSFSSGRKGEQFF
CDR3 DNA: TGCGCCAGCAGCTTTTCTAGCGGGAGGAAGGGTGAGCAGTTCTTC

J gene: TRBJ2-5
V gene: TRBV5-1
clone size: NA
D gene: TRBD1
CDR3 length: 15
CDR3 protein: CASSGGQGMLETQYF
CDR3 DNA: TGCGCCAGCAGCGGGGGACAGGGTATGTTGGAGACCCAGTACTTC

J gene: TRBJ2-1
V gene: TRBV21-1
clone size: NA
D gene: NA
CDR3 length: 15
CDR3 protein: CASSKRGGSYNEQFF
CDR3 DNA: TGTGCCAGCAGCAAACGCGGCGGGAGCTACAATGAGCAGTTCTTC

J gene: TRBJ1-2
V gene: TRBV5-1
clone size: NA
D gene: TRBD1
CDR3 length: 19
CDR3 protein: CASMGQERQGAYPVYGYTF
CDR3 DNA: TGCGCCAGCATGGGACAGGAGAGACAGGGGGCGTATCCCGTCTATGGCTACACCTTC

J gene: TRBJ1-1
V gene: TRBV5-4
clone size: NA
D gene: NA
CDR3 length: 14
CDR3 protein: CASSWGTLNTEAFF
CDR3 DNA: TGTGCCAGCAGCTGGGGGACACTGAACACTGAAGCTTTCTTT

J gene: TRBJ2-2
V gene: TRBV4-1
clone size: NA
D gene: NA
CDR3 length: 17
CDR3 protein: CASSQELRGANTGELFF
CDR3 DNA: TGCGCCAGCAGCCAAGAACTGCGGGGAGCGAACACCGGGGAGCTGTTTTTT

J gene: TRBJ2-1
V gene: TRBV5-5
clone size: NA
D gene: NA
CDR3 length: 16
CDR3 protein: CASSLDTGRWSDEQFF
CDR3 DNA: TGTGCCAGCAGCTTGGATACGGGGAGGTGGAGCGATGAGCAGTTCTTC

J gene: TRBJ1-2
V gene: TRBV27
clone size: NA
D gene: NA
CDR3 length: 13
CDR3 protein: CASSSGGYYGYTF
CDR3 DNA: TGTGCCAGCAGTTCTGGAGGGTACTATGGCTACACCTTC

J gene: TRBJ2-3
V gene: TRBV5-1
clone size: NA
D gene: NA
CDR3 length: 15
CDR3 protein: CASSVGYGDTDTQYF
CDR3 DNA: TGCGCCAGCAGCGTCGGGTACGGTGACACAGATACGCAGTATTTT

J gene: TRBJ2-5
V gene: TRBV2
clone size: NA
D gene: NA
CDR3 length: 16
CDR3 protein: CASTQPPGWAGEEQYF
CDR3 DNA: TGTGCCAGCACCCAACCCCCAGGGTGGGCCGGAGAGGAGCAGTACTTC

J gene: TRBJ1-5
V gene: TRBV6-1
clone size: NA
D gene: TRBD1
CDR3 length: 17
CDR3 protein: CASIEDREVYSNQPQHF
CDR3 DNA: TGTGCCAGCATTGAGGACAGGGAGGTTTATAGCAATCAGCCCCAGCATTTT

J gene: TRBJ1-5
V gene: TRBV4-1
clone size: NA
D gene: NA
CDR3 length: 14
CDR3 protein: CASSPILSNQPQHF
CDR3 DNA: TGCGCCAGCAGCCCTATTCTTAGCAATCAGCCCCAGCATTTT

J gene: TRBJ1-1
V gene: TRBV2
clone size: few
D gene: TRBD1
CDR3 length: 13
CDR3 protein: CASSARDSGEAFF
CDR3 DNA: TGTGCCAGCAGCGCGCGGGACAGCGGGGAAGCTTTCTTT

J gene: TRBJ2-5
V gene: TRBV5-4
clone size: NA
D gene: TRBD1
CDR3 length: 11
CDR3 protein: CASTQGAHWDF
CDR3 DNA: TGTGCCAGCACCCAGGGGGCCCATTGGGACTTC

J gene: TRBJ2-7
V gene: TRBV2
clone size: NA
D gene: NA
CDR3 length: 17
CDR3 protein: CAGITSSLVDLTYEQYF
CDR3 DNA: TGTGCCGGCATCACCTCCTCCTTAGTGGACTTAACCTACGAGCAGTACTTC

J gene: TRBJ1-6
V gene: TRBV7-2
clone size: NA
D gene: NA
CDR3 length: 15
CDR3 protein: CASSLTGKSSRPLHF
CDR3 DNA: TGTGCCAGCAGCTTAACCGGGAAATCCTCTCGACCCCTCCACTTT

J gene: TRBJ2-3
V gene: TRBV11-2
clone size: NA
D gene: NA
CDR3 length: 13
CDR3 protein: CASSLLSTDTQYF
CDR3 DNA: TGTGCCAGCAGCTTACTGTCCACAGATACGCAGTATTTT

J gene: TRBJ1-5
V gene: TRBV2
clone size: NA
D gene: NA
CDR3 length: 17
CDR3 protein: CASKGIIGSGSNQPQHF
CDR3 DNA: TGTGCCAGCAAGGGGATAATTGGGTCCGGTAGCAATCAGCCCCAGCATTTT

J gene: TRBJ1-6
V gene: TRBV7-9
clone size: NA
D gene: TRBD1
CDR3 length: 16
CDR3 protein: CSSSLYVGQFNSPLHF
CDR3 DNA: TGTTCCAGCAGCTTATATGTGGGACAGTTTAATTCACCCCTCCACTTT

J gene: TRBJ1-1
V gene: TRBV2
clone size: NA
D gene: NA
CDR3 length: 13
CDR3 protein: CASRHRTNTEAFF
CDR3 DNA: TGTGCCAGCAGACACAGAACGAACACTGAAGCTTTCTTT

J gene: TRBJ2-6
V gene: TRBV11-3
clone size: NA
D gene: TRBD1
CDR3 length: 17
CDR3 protein: CASSSGQGAQGANVLTF
CDR3 DNA: TGTGCCAGCAGCTCGGGACAGGGGGCGCAAGGGGCCAACGTCCTGACTTTC

J gene: TRBJ2-7
V gene: TRBV25-1
clone size: many
D gene: NA
CDR3 length: 14
CDR3 protein: CATEDKTFSYEQYF
CDR3 DNA: TGTGCCACAGAGGACAAAACATTTTCCTACGAGCAGTACTTC

J gene: TRBJ2-7
V gene: TRBV19
clone size: NA
D gene: TRBD1
CDR3 length: 14
CDR3 protein: CASSGGQGPYEQYF
CDR3 DNA: TGTGCCAGCAGCGGAGGACAGGGTCCCTACGAGCAGTACTTC

J gene: TRBJ1-1
V gene: TRBV11-1
clone size: few
D gene: NA
CDR3 length: 14
CDR3 protein: CASSLDRDGTEAFF
CDR3 DNA: TGTGCCAGCAGCTTAGACAGGGATGGTACTGAAGCTTTCTTT

J gene: TRBJ2-2
V gene: TRBV14
clone size: NA
D gene: NA
CDR3 length: 12
CDR3 protein: CASSQAQGELFF
CDR3 DNA: TGTGCCAGCAGCCAAGCCCAGGGGGAGCTGTTTTTT

J gene: TRBJ2-1
V gene: TRBV9
clone size: NA
D gene: TRBD1
CDR3 length: 16
CDR3 protein: CASSVEGTAYYNEQFF
CDR3 DNA: TGTGCCAGCAGCGTAGAAGGGACAGCCTACTACAATGAGCAGTTCTTC

J gene: TRBJ2-1
V gene: TRBV4-1
clone size: NA
D gene: TRBD2
CDR3 length: 17
CDR3 protein: CASSQGGQGLAGNEQFF
CDR3 DNA: TGCGCCAGCAGCCAAGGGGGCCAGGGACTAGCGGGGAATGAGCAGTTCTTC

J gene: TRBJ2-5
V gene: TRBV5-1
clone size: NA
D gene: NA
CDR3 length: 15
CDR3 protein: CASSSTSGAGETQYF
CDR3 DNA: TGCGCCAGCAGCTCGACGTCAGGGGCTGGAGAGACCCAGTACTTC

J gene: TRBJ1-1
V gene: TRBV7-9
clone size: NA
D gene: NA
CDR3 length: 16
CDR3 protein: CASSPRETPGNTEAFF
CDR3 DNA: TGTGCCAGCAGCCCCCGGGAGACCCCAGGGAACACTGAAGCTTTCTTT

J gene: TRBJ1-4
V gene: TRBV5-1
clone size: once
D gene: NA
CDR3 length: 15
CDR3 protein: CASSLGRATNEKLFF
CDR3 DNA: TGCGCCAGCAGCTTGGGGAGGGCAACTAATGAAAAACTGTTTTTT

J gene: TRBJ1-6
V gene: TRBV7-3
clone size: NA
D gene: NA
CDR3 length: 13
CDR3 protein: CASSLTPNSPLHF
CDR3 DNA: TGTGCCAGCAGCTTAACCCCGAATTCACCCCTCCACTTT

J gene: TRBJ1-3
V gene: TRBV19
clone size: NA
D gene: TRBD1
CDR3 length: 15
CDR3 protein: CASNRQGVSGNTIYF
CDR3 DNA: TGTGCCAGTAACCGACAGGGGGTTTCTGGAAACACCATATATTTT

J gene: TRBJ2-1
V gene: TRBV5-1
clone size: NA
D gene: TRBD2
CDR3 length: 14
CDR3 protein: CASSSVAGGDEQFF
CDR3 DNA: TGCGCCAGCAGCTCTGTAGCGGGGGGAGATGAGCAGTTCTTC

J gene: TRBJ2-1
V gene: TRBV30
clone size: once
D gene: NA
CDR3 length: 14
CDR3 protein: CATQRGNSYNEQFF
CDR3 DNA: TGTGCCACCCAGAGGGGGAACTCCTACAATGAGCAGTTCTTC

J gene: TRBJ1-5
V gene: TRBV19
clone size: NA
D gene: TRBD1
CDR3 length: 12
CDR3 protein: CASSSKGQGMDF
CDR3 DNA: TGTGCCAGTAGTTCAAAGGGACAGGGGATGGATTTT

J gene: TRBJ1-2
V gene: TRBV6-1
clone size: NA
D gene: TRBD1
CDR3 length: 13
CDR3 protein: CASKAGTAYGYTF
CDR3 DNA: TGTGCCAGCAAAGCCGGGACAGCCTATGGCTACACCTTC

J gene: TRBJ2-5
V gene: TRBV11-3
clone size: NA
D gene: TRBD1
CDR3 length: 14
CDR3 protein: CASSPGQGVGEQYF
CDR3 DNA: TGTGCCAGCAGCCCCGGACAGGGGGTAGGAGAGCAGTACTTC

J gene: TRBJ1-1
V gene: TRBV6-5
clone size: few
D gene: NA
CDR3 length: 13
CDR3 protein: CASSYSGGPEAFF
CDR3 DNA: TGTGCCAGCAGTTACTCCGGGGGGCCTGAAGCTTTCTTT

J gene: TRBJ2-3
V gene: TRBV28
clone size: NA
D gene: TRBD1
CDR3 length: 15
CDR3 protein: CASRHGTAGEDTQYF
CDR3 DNA: TGTGCCAGCAGACACGGGACAGCCGGGGAAGATACGCAGTATTTT

J gene: TRBJ2-2
V gene: TRBV5-4
clone size: NA
D gene: NA
CDR3 length: 17
CDR3 protein: CASSLQLSGPGSGELFF
CDR3 DNA: TGTGCCAGCAGCTTGCAATTGAGCGGTCCAGGCTCCGGGGAGCTGTTTTTT

J gene: TRBJ2-2
V gene: TRBV11-3
clone size: NA
D gene: TRBD1
CDR3 length: 15
CDR3 protein: CASSLGGGATGELFF
CDR3 DNA: TGTGCCAGCAGCTTAGGAGGGGGCGCAACCGGGGAGCTGTTTTTT

J gene: TRBJ1-1
V gene: TRBV5-1
clone size: NA
D gene: TRBD1
CDR3 length: 18
CDR3 protein: CASNRDRGNGYERTEAFF
CDR3 DNA: TGCGCCAGTAACCGGGACAGGGGGAATGGGTACGAAAGGACTGAAGCTTTCTTT

J gene: TRBJ1-5
V gene: TRBV2
clone size: NA
D gene: NA
CDR3 length: 13
CDR3 protein: CASMRGPNQPQHF
CDR3 DNA: TGTGCCAGCATGCGGGGACCCAATCAGCCCCAGCATTTT

J gene: TRBJ1-1
V gene: TRBV7-8
clone size: NA
D gene: NA
CDR3 length: 13
CDR3 protein: CASSLHDGIEAFF
CDR3 DNA: TGTGCCAGCAGCCTCCATGACGGGATTGAAGCTTTCTTT